Shown below are 2 T cell receptor beta chains from a single sample sequenced in a study of beta chain features in type 1 diabetes. Reverse transcribing all isolated RNA meant expressed TCRB transcripts were sequenced. Using immunoSEQ multiplex PCR, the repertoire was profiled, and TCRdb retains in-frame clones only, with some absent. The sample includes about 120,000 clones, approximately 15% seen only once; the top ten take about 2.4%. These receptors' antigens are unknown. Broader study findings: Moderate yet significant TCRB CDR3 shortening was seen in Type 1 diabetes patients in all four CD4+ subsets.

The sequenced material came from central memory CD4+ T cells from blood. The receptors derive from a man younger than 35 with type 1 diabetes.

The rearrangement uses TRBV6-1 and TRBJ2-3; D unresolved. CDR3 length: 12 amino acids. Germline CDR1 MNHNS, CDR2 SASEGT. The germline V and J ends were trimmed by 3 bases and 9 bases, with 10 bases remaining between them. CDR3 protein: CASSEVALTQYF. In DNA form, the CDR3 reads TGTGCCAGCAGTGAGGTGGCTTTGACGCAGTATTTT.

V is TRBV7-2 and J is TRBJ2-2; TRBD1 is a possible D gene (5 bases). From germline, CDR1 is SGHTA and CDR2 FQGNSA. Trimming cost V 2 bases and J 1 base, with 11 bases left between them. CDR3 length: 16 amino acids. The CDR3 spells CASSLFGTGNTGELFF. In nucleotides, the CDR3 is TGTGCCAGCAGCTTATTCGGTACAGGGAACACCGGGGAGCTGTTTTTT.